The present TCR beta chain was sequenced within a study of blood T cell repertoires in COVID-19. TCRdb's copy holds only in-frame clones and misses some; the assay was immunoSEQ multiplex PCR. The sample lists around 130,000 clones; about four fifths were seen once. Between the trimmed V and J ends, which lost 0 bases and 4 bases, there was a span of 18 bases. The CDR3 is made up of 17 amino acids. Germline values: CDR1 SGHDN, CDR2 FVKESK. The sequenced sample was peripheral blood. The sequence was obtained from a human donor in a cohort sampled during active COVID-19. The chain employs TRBV14 and TRBJ1-2, with D possibly matching TRBD1 (5 bases). The CDR3 DNA reads TGTGCCAGCAGCCAAGACTCGGGGGGACGGACTGTCTATGGCTACACCTTC. Residues: CASSQDSGGRTVYGYTF.